This T cell receptor beta chain appears in the sequencing data of a study of radiotherapy plus CTLA-4 blockade in lung cancer. Study-level background: Overall, 18% of patients showed an objective response, while 25% to 40% attained disease control.

CDR3 length equals 17 residues. The germline gives CDR1 SGHAT, CDR2 FQNNGV. The V segment lost 5 bases and the J segment 0 bases; nucleotides outside the gene matches: 5. Repertoires were generated with immunoSEQ multiplex PCR, while TCRdb's copy carries only in-frame clones and drops some. The repertoire holds some 40,000 clones, with about four fifths as singletons. In its sample, this clone was seen once. Its specificity is not known. Patients had chemo-refractory metastatic non-small-cell lung cancer and received focal radiation plus CTLA-4 blockade that used ipilimumab. General study results and limits: Radiotherapy with ipilimumab was followed by blood expansion of tumor-derived clones.

The V gene is TRBV11-2, the J gene TRBJ2-6; 9 bases line up with TRBD2. This receptor was identified in a human donor with non-small cell lung cancer that progressed on radiotherapy plus ipilimumab. The sequenced sample was peripheral blood, obtained from a patient treated with radiotherapy plus ipilimumab. DNA of the CDR3: TGTGCCAGCAGCCCCGGGACTAGCCTCTCTGGGGCCAACGTCCTGACTTTC. Translating it yields CASSPGTSLSGANVLTF.